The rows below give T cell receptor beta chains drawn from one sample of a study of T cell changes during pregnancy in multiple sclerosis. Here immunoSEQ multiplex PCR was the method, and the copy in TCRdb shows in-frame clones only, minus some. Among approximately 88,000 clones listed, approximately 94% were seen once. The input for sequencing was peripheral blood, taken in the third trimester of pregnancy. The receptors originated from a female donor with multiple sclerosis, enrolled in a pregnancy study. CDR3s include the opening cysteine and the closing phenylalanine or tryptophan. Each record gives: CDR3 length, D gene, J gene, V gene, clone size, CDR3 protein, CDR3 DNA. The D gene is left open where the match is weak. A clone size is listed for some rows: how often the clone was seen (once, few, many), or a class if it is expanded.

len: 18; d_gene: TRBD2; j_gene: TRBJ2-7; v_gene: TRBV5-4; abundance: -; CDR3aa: CASSSGAGFGGGPYEQYF; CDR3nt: TGTGCCAGCAGCTCCGGCGCGGGGTTCGGGGGAGGGCCTTACGAGCAGTACTTC
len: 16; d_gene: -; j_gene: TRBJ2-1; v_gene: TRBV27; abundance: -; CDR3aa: CASSLGQSGNYNEQFF; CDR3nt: TGTGCCAGCAGTTTAGGGCAGAGCGGAAACTACAATGAGCAGTTCTTC
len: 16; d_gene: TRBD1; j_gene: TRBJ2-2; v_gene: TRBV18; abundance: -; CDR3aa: CASSRSGQGSTGELFF; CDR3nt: TGTGCCAGCTCCCGATCGGGACAGGGTAGCACCGGGGAGCTGTTTTTT
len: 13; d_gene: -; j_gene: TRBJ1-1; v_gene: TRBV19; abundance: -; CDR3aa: CASKSPGAIEAFF; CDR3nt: TGTGCCAGTAAGTCGCCAGGGGCGATTGAAGCTTTCTTT
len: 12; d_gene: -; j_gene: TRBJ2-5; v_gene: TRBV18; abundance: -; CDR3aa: CASSPKRETQYF; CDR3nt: TGTGCCAGCTCACCAAAGAGGGAGACCCAGTACTTC
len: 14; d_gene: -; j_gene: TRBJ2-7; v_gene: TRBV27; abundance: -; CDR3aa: CASSFGTSSYEQYF; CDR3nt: TGTGCCAGCAGTTTTGGGACATCTTCCTACGAGCAGTACTTC
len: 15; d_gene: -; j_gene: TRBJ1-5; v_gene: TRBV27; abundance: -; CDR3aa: CASSSGLRGNQPQHF; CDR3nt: TGTGCCAGCAGTTCCGGACTTCGCGGCAATCAGCCCCAGCATTTT
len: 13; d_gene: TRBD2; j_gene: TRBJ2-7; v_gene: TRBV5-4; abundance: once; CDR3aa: CASSPGLAPEQYF; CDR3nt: TGTGCCAGCAGCCCGGGACTAGCGCCCGAGCAGTACTTC
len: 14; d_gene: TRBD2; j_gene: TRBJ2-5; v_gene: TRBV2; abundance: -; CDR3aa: CASSPTSVPGPQYF; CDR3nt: TGTGCCAGCAGTCCCACTAGCGTCCCGGGTCCCCAGTACTTC
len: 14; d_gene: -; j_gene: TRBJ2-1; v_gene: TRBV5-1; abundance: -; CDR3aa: CASSLAGWLVEQFF; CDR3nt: TGCGCCAGCAGCTTGGCAGGATGGTTAGTTGAGCAGTTCTTC
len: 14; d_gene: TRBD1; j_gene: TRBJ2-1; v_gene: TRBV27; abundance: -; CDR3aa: CASSAGQAYNEQFF; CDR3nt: TGTGCCAGCAGTGCGGGACAGGCCTACAATGAGCAGTTCTTC
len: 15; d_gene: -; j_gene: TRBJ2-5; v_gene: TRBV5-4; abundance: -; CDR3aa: CASSLPGERPETQYF; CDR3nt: TGTGCCAGCAGCTTGCCTGGGGAGCGCCCAGAGACCCAGTACTTC
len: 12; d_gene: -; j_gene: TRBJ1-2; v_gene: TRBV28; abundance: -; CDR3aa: CASSFRGSGYTF; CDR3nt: TGTGCCAGCAGTTTCAGGGGATCTGGCTACACCTTC
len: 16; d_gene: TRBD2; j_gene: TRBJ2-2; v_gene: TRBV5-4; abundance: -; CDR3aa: CASSPWTSGVTGELFF; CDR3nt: TGTGCCAGCAGCCCCTGGACTAGCGGGGTCACCGGGGAGCTGTTTTTT
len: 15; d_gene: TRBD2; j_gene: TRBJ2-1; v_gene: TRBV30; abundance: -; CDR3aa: CAWSTGLAGVGEQFF; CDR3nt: TGTGCCTGGAGTACTGGACTAGCGGGAGTAGGTGAGCAGTTCTTC
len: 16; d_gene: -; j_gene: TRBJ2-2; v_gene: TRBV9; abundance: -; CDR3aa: CASSVESLAVPGELFF; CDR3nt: TGTGCCAGCAGCGTGGAGAGCTTAGCAGTCCCCGGGGAGCTGTTTTTT
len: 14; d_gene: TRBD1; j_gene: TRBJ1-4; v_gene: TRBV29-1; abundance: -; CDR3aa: CSVKTGTGSEKLFF; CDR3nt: TGCAGCGTCAAGACCGGGACAGGGTCTGAAAAACTGTTTTTT
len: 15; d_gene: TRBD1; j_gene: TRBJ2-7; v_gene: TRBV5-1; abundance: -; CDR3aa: CASSSHRGHSYEQYF; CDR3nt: TGCGCCAGCAGCTCCCACAGGGGCCACTCCTACGAGCAGTACTTC
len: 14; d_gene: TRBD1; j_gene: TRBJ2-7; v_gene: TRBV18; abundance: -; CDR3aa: CASNRAGTAYEQYF; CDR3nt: TGTGCCAGCAACCGCGCAGGGACAGCCTACGAGCAGTACTTC
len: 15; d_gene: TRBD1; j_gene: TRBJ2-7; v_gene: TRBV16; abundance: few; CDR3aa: CASSQGQGGIYEQYF; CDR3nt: TGTGCCAGCAGCCAGGGACAGGGAGGAATCTACGAGCAGTACTTC
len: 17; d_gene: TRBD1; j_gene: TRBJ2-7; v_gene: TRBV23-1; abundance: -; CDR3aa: CASSQPSVGQTSYEQYF; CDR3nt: TGCGCCAGCAGTCAACCCTCGGTGGGACAGACCTCCTACGAGCAGTACTTC
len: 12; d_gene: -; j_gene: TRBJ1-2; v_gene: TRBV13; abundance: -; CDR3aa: CASSERSFGYTF; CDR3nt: TGTGCCAGCAGCGAGCGATCCTTTGGCTACACCTTC
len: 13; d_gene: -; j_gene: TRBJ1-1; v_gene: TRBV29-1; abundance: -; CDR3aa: CSVAHGPATEAFF; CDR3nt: TGCAGCGTTGCCCATGGGCCGGCCACTGAAGCTTTCTTT
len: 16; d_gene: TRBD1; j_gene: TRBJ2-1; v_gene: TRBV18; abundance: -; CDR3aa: CASSPPSDRVSIEQFF; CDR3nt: TGTGCCAGCTCACCACCGTCGGACAGGGTCTCCATTGAGCAGTTCTTC
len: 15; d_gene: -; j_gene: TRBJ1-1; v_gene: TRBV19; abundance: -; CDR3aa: CASTLGMGGNTEAFF; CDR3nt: TGTGCCAGTACCCTTGGGATGGGGGGGAACACTGAAGCTTTCTTT
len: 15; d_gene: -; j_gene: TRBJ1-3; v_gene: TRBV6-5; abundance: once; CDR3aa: CASSPTSGVGNTIYF; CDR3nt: TGTGCCAGCAGCCCGACATCAGGGGTTGGAAACACCATATATTTT
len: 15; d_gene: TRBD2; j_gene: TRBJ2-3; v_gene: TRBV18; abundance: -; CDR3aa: CASSPGGSLADTQYF; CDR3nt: TGTGCCAGCTCACCCGGGGGGTCCCTTGCAGATACGCAGTATTTT
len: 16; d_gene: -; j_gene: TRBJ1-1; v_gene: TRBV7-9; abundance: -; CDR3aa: CASSFSWGGQGTEAFF; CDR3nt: TGTGCCAGCAGCTTTAGCTGGGGGGGGCAGGGCACTGAAGCTTTCTTT
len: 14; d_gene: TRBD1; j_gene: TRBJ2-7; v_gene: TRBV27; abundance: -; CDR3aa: CASSYRTGDYEQYF; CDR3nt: TGTGCCAGCAGTTATCGGACAGGGGACTACGAGCAGTACTTC
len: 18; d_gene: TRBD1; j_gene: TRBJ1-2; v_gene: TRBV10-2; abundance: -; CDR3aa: CASSEAIGQGASNYGYTF; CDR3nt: TGCGCCAGCAGTGAGGCGATCGGGCAGGGGGCATCTAACTATGGCTACACCTTC
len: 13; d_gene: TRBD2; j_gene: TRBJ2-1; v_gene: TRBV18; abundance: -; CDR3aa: CASSPLAGNEQFF; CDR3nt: TGTGCCAGCTCACCGCTAGCGGGAAATGAGCAGTTCTTC
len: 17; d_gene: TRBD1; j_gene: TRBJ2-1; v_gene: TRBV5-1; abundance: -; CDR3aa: CASSLTPGTGAHNEQFF; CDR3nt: TGCGCCAGCAGCTTGACACCCGGGACAGGGGCCCACAATGAGCAGTTCTTC